This entry describes one T cell receptor beta chain. This entry is derived from a study of blood T cell repertoires in COVID-19. Overall study context: Some COVID-19 samples were acute and others convalescent; all came from the United States, Italy and Spain. From T cells, B-cell-depleted T cells, or PBMCs came the material, which was cDNA or gDNA.

CDR1 and CDR2 (germline): MNHEY, SVGAGI. The CDR3 length is 10 residues. Trimming took off 11 bases at V and 7 bases at J, with 11 bases between the two ends. Authors' methods: Nucleated cell number was recorded as an estimate derived from reference gene primer amplification. Profiling relied on immunoSEQ multiplex PCR, and the TCRdb table lists in-frame clones only, not all of them. V and J calls and clone size are copied from that table; D and trimming were computed from the DNA. Of under 55,000 clones in the sample, just over 85% are singletons; the top ten hold approximately 27%. This clonotype originated in a human donor in a cohort sampled during active COVID-19. The chain recombines TRBV6-5 with TRBJ1-2; D is perhaps TRBD1 (6 bases). Material: peripheral blood. CDR3 amino acids: CAGRGGGYTF. The CDR3 DNA follows: TGTGCCGGGAGGGGGGGTGGCTACACCTTC.